The 26 T cell receptor beta chains listed next were all sequenced from one sample in a study of blood T cell repertoires in COVID-19. The repertoire was sequenced with immunoSEQ multiplex PCR; TCRdb's copy has only in-frame clones and lacks some. The table shows some 150,000 clones, with 70% to 90% occurring only once. Input material: PBMCs or T cells enriched from blood (not recorded which). The origin of the receptors is a woman aged 30 to 39 with acute COVID-19.

V is TRBV11-2 and J is TRBJ1-1, with TRBD1 matching over 8 bases. The CDR3 is 16 residues long. Trimming cost V 4 bases and J 6 bases; bases outside gene matches: 13. Per germline, CDR1 SGHAT and CDR2 FQNNGV. The CDR3 here is CASSSRQQQGDAEAFF. The CDR3, as DNA: TGTGCCAGCAGCTCCCGGCAGCAACAGGGGGACGCTGAAGCTTTCTTT.

V usage is TRBV27 and J usage is TRBJ2-1, with TRBD1 as a possible D gene (5 bases). The CDR3 extends over 13 amino acids. Between the trimmed V and J ends, which lost 3 bases and 6 bases, there was a span of 9 bases. From germline, CDR1 is MNHEY and CDR2 SMNVEV (reference sequence). CDR3 in DNA: TGTGCCAGCAGTTTTGTGCAGGGCAATGAGCAGTTCTTC. This encodes CASSFVQGNEQFF.

The J gene is TRBJ2-1, the V gene TRBV2, with 9 nucleotides matching TRBD2. Trimming took 8 bases from V and 4 from J; bases not matched to a gene: 3. This CDR3 is built from 13 residues. The germline gives CDR1 SNHLY, CDR2 FYNNEI. The CDR3 protein is CASHSGSYNEQFF. Written as DNA, the CDR3 is TGTGCCAGCCATAGCGGGAGTTACAATGAGCAGTTCTTC.

V usage is TRBV7-2 and J usage is TRBJ1-5, with TRBD1 matching over 7 bases. The CDR3 sequence is 17 residues long. The germline gives CDR1 SGHTA, CDR2 FQGNSA. The trim removed 1 base at V and 0 bases at J, leaving 6 bases unmatched. The DNA of the CDR3 is TGTGCCAGCAGCTTAGTGGGACAGTCACTTAGCAATCAGCCCCAGCATTTT. Its protein product is CASSLVGQSLSNQPQHF. Full variable domain (missing parts from reference TRBV7-2 and TRBJ1-5): GAGVSQSPSNKVTEKGKDVELRCDPISGHTALYWYRQSLGQGLEFLIYFQGNSAPDKSGLPSDRFSAERTGGSVSTLTIQRTQQEDSAVYLCASSLVGQSLSNQPQHFGDGTRLSIL.

The V gene is TRBV4-3, the J gene TRBJ2-7, with 11 bases matching TRBD1. J gave up 4 bases and V 4 bases, and 21 bases lay outside the gene matches. Germline V gene data show CDR1 as LGHNA and CDR2 as YSLEER. The CDR3 is 20 residues long. The CDR3 DNA reads as TGCGCCAGCAGCCCAACATGGGGATTTTTCCCGGGACAGGGGGGATACGAGCAGTACTTC. This translates into CASSPTWGFFPGQGGYEQYF.

The chain uses TRBV11-2 and TRBJ1-3; the match to TRBD1 covers 9 bases. Germline V gene sequence: CDR1 SGHAT, CDR2 FQNNGV. The CDR3 consists of 19 residues. Trimming removed 4 bases from V and 0 bases from J; junction bases left unmatched: 13. CDR3 in amino acids: CASSYRGLGFEDSGNTIYF. CDR3 sequence (DNA): TGTGCCAGCAGCTACAGGGGGCTAGGGTTCGAAGACTCTGGAAACACCATATATTTT. The variable domain in full, completed from reference TRBV11-2 and TRBJ1-3, reads EAGVAQSPRYKIIEKRQSVAFWCNPISGHATLYWYQQILGQGPKLLIQFQNNGVVDDSQLPKDRFSAERLKGVDSTLKIQPAKLEDSAVYLCASSYRGLGFEDSGNTIYFGEGSWLTVV.

DNA for the CDR3: TGCAGCGTTGAAGGGACTCCCTCCTCCTACAATGAGCAGTTCTTC. Translating gives CSVEGTPSSYNEQFF. The chain is built from TRBV29-1 and TRBJ2-1; possible D gene TRBD2, 5 bases. Trimming pared 1 base from V and 0 bases from J, leaving 10 bases between. Germline-derived CDR1 and CDR2 are SQVTM and ANQGSEA. This CDR3 is 15 amino acids long.

The chain is built from TRBV29-1 and TRBJ2-7; D is perhaps TRBD2 (5 bases). The CDR3 totals 15 residues. Germline V CDR1 and CDR2: SQVTM, ANQGSEA. With 5 bases removed from V and 2 bases from J, the gap between germline ends came to 19 bases. The CDR3 protein is CSVSTQTGFPYEQYF. CDR3 nucleotides: TGCAGCGTTTCGACACAGACGGGATTCCCCTACGAGCAGTACTTC.

This clone was counted only a few times. This chain uses TRBV7-9 with TRBJ1-5; no firm D call. V lost 5 bases to trimming and J lost 6 bases, with 8 bases between them. The CDR3 contains 12 residues. Germline CDR1 is SEHNR and CDR2 is FQNEAQ (reference sequence). The CDR3 DNA is TGTGCCAGCAGCCTAGTCGGTCAGCCCCAGCATTTT. Its translation: CASSLVGQPQHF.

V usage is TRBV3-1 (or the pseudogene TRBV3-2) and J usage is TRBJ2-7; D may be TRBD2 (6 bases). The length of the CDR3 is 14 residues. Trimming removed 4 bases at V and 3 bases at J, with 13 bases between. The germline gives CDR1 LGHDT, CDR2 YNNKEL (reference sequence). This CDR3 is CASSPPGLRYEQYF. The DNA for the CDR3 is TGTGCCAGCAGCCCACCGGGACTCCGCTACGAGCAGTACTTC.

The chain employs TRBV3-1 (or the pseudogene TRBV3-2) and TRBJ2-5, with no clear D. The CDR3 is 14 amino acids. CDR1 LGHDT and CDR2 YNNKEL come from the germline V gene (reference sequence). Trimming shortened V by 11 bases and J by 5 bases, and 21 bases separated the two germline ends. This CDR3 is CAATANLRWETQYF. The CDR3 DNA sequence: TGTGCCGCCACGGCAAATCTCAGGTGGGAGACCCAGTACTTC.

This clone has only one observation. This chain uses TRBV5-4 with TRBJ2-7; TRBD1 matches 8 bases. This CDR3 comprises 16 residues. Germline V gene sequence: CDR1 SGHNT, CDR2 YYREEE (reference sequence). With V trimmed by 3 bases and J by 3 bases, 11 bases remained unmatched. The CDR3, as DNA: TGTGCCAGCAGCTACTCCGGGACAGGAAATCGCTACGAGCAGTACTTC. Encoded protein: CASSYSGTGNRYEQYF. Full variable domain (missing parts from reference TRBV5-4 and TRBJ2-7): ETGVTQSPTHLIKTRGQQVTLRCSSQSGHNTVSWYQQALGQGPQFIFQYYREEENGRGNFPPRFSGLQFPNYSSELNVNALELDDSALYLCASSYSGTGNRYEQYFGPGTRLTVT.

V and J are TRBV30 and TRBJ2-2; 16 bases are shared with TRBD2. The germline gives CDR1 GTSNPN, CDR2 SVGIG (reference sequence). This CDR3 has 15 amino acids. Trimming took 5 bases from V and 6 from J; bases not matched to a gene: 3. The CDR3 DNA reads TGTGCCTGGGAGGGGACTAGCGGGAGGGCCGGGGAGCTGTTTTTT. Translation gives CAWEGTSGRAGELFF.

This chain joins TRBV5-6 and TRBJ1-1, with D possibly being TRBD1 (6 bases). Germline lookup yields CDR1 SGHDT and CDR2 YYEEEE. Trimming pared 4 bases from V and 7 bases from J, leaving 14 bases between. This CDR3 is built from 13 residues. The CDR3 loop reads CASSPAGVGEAFF. In DNA form, the CDR3 reads TGTGCCAGCAGCCCCGCAGGGGTGGGTGAAGCTTTCTTT.

The chain links TRBV2 to TRBJ1-5; 9 nucleotides line up with TRBD1. CDR1 SNHLY and CDR2 FYNNEI come from the germline V gene. The V and J ends lost 5 bases and 0 bases, in that order; junction bases with no gene match: 5. The CDR3 extends over 16 amino acids. The CDR3 nucleotides read TGTGCCAGCAGTCAGGACAGGGGCCATAGCAATCAGCCCCAGCATTTT. Residues: CASSQDRGHSNQPQHF.

This clone was seen just once. V gene TRBV20-1 combines with J gene TRBJ1-1; D is uncertain. The CDR3 loop spans 11 amino acids. The germline V gene encodes CDR1 DFQATT and CDR2 SNEGSKA (reference sequence). The V end was cut by 7 bases, the J end by 2 bases, with 8 bases between. CDR3: CSVEVNTEAFF. CDR3 DNA sequence: TGCAGTGTCGAGGTCAACACTGAAGCTTTCTTT.

This chain links TRBV7-2 with TRBJ2-1; the D gene is possibly TRBD1 (5 bases). Per germline, CDR1 SGHTA and CDR2 FQGNSA. Trimming shortened V by 6 bases and J by 4 bases, and 10 bases separated the two germline ends. CDR3 length: 13 residues. The DNA of the CDR3 is TGTGCCAGCAGATCGACAGATTACAATGAGCAGTTCTTC. Its protein product is CASRSTDYNEQFF.

V usage is TRBV18 and J usage is TRBJ2-7; 11 positions agree with TRBD1. Germline V CDR1 and CDR2: KGHSH, LQKENI. The length of the CDR3 is 14 residues. V shed 3 bases and J 4 bases; nucleotides not matched to a gene: 2. DNA of the CDR3: TGTGCCAGCTCACCGGGACAGGGGGAGTACGAGCAGTACTTC. Protein: CASSPGQGEYEQYF.

The chain uses TRBV6-4 and TRBJ2-5; D unresolved. V was shortened by 5 bases and J by 2 bases, with 12 bases between the two germline ends. Germline CDR1 is MRHNA and CDR2 is SNTAGT. The CDR3 is 14 amino acids. CDR3 sequence reads: CASSPRGEQETQYF. The CDR3 bases are TGTGCCAGCAGTCCCCGCGGCGAGCAAGAGACCCAGTACTTC.

Written as DNA, the CDR3 is TGTGCCAGCAGCGTCCAGGGAACGACTGGAAACACCATATATTTT. Its protein is CASSVQGTTGNTIYF. The chain is built from TRBV9 and TRBJ1-3, with TRBD1 as a possible D gene (5 bases). Deletions cut 2 bases from V and 2 bases from J, with 11 bases between. Germline assignment: CDR1 SGDLS and CDR2 YYNGEE. The CDR3 length is 15 residues.

The chain uses TRBV6-4 and TRBJ1-2, with D possibly TRBD1 on 6 matching bases. CDR3 size: 15 residues. CDR1 and CDR2 (germline): MRHNA, SNTAGT. V was clipped by 8 bases and J by 4 bases, with 20 bases between them. The CDR3 DNA reads TGTGCCAGCTCAGTTACGACGACAGGAGGCTATGGCTACACCTTC. Amino acid sequence: CASSVTTTGGYGYTF.

The rearrangement uses TRBV30 and TRBJ1-5, with 9 bases that match TRBD1. Germline CDR1 and CDR2: GTSNPN and SVGIG (reference sequence). The CDR3 runs 16 residues. V dropped 2 bases and J dropped 4; count of bases not matched to a gene: 9. The CDR3 reads CAWSRSAQGANQPQHF. For the CDR3, the DNA is TGTGCCTGGAGTAGGTCGGCACAGGGGGCGAATCAGCCCCAGCATTTT.

The V gene is TRBV28, the J gene TRBJ2-7; D unresolved. The CDR3 length is 11 residues. The germline V gene has CDR1 MDHEN and CDR2 SYDVKM. Trimming removed 7 bases from V and 6 bases from J, with 10 bases in between. The DNA of the CDR3 is TGTGCCAGCAATGGCAGAGGCGAGCAGTACTTC. This translates into CASNGRGEQYF.

The J gene is TRBJ2-2, the V gene TRBV28; TRBD2 agrees at 8 bases. The CDR3 spans 15 residues. Looked up from germline, CDR1 is MDHEN and CDR2 is SYDVKM. V lost 5 bases and J lost 0; bases outside the gene matches: 2. Written as DNA, the CDR3 is TGTGCCAGCAGTCCAGCGGGGGCGAACACCGGGGAGCTGTTTTTT. Protein product: CASSPAGANTGELFF.

J is TRBJ2-2 and V is TRBV7-2, with D perhaps TRBD2 (5 bases). Trimming took off 5 bases at V and 4 bases at J, with 17 bases between the two ends. The CDR3 spans 16 residues. Germline V gene lookup returns CDR1 SGHTA and CDR2 FQGNSA. The CDR3 reads CASSPHRGSRTGELFF. CDR3 bases: TGTGCCAGCAGCCCACATCGGGGAAGTCGCACCGGGGAGCTGTTTTTT.

This rearrangement joins TRBV30 to TRBJ1-4; unclear D gene. The germline V and J ends were trimmed by 0 bases and 3 bases, with 8 bases remaining between them. CDR1 is GTSNPN, CDR2 SVGIG, per germline (reference sequence). The CDR3 loop spans 14 amino acids. CDR3 sequence: CAWSVSESNEKLFF. The CDR3, as DNA: TGTGCCTGGAGTGTGAGCGAATCTAATGAAAAACTGTTTTTT.